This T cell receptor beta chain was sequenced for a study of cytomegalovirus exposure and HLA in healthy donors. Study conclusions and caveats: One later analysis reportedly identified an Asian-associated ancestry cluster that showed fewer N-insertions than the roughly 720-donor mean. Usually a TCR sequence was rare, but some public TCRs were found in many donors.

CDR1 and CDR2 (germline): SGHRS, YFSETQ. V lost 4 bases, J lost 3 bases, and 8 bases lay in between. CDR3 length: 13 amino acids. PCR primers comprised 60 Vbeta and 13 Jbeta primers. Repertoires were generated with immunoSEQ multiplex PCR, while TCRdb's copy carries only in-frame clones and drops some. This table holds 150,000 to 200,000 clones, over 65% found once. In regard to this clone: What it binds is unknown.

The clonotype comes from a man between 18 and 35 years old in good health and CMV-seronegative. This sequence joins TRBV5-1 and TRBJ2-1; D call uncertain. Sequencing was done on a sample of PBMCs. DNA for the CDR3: TGCGCCAGCAGCACCAACTACTACAATGAGCAGTTCTTC. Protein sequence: CASSTNYYNEQFF.